This entry lists 26 T cell receptor beta chains sequenced from one sample in a study of blood T cell repertoires in COVID-19. The assay was immunoSEQ multiplex PCR, and TCRdb's table has in-frame clones only and misses some. The table lists around 110,000 clones, roughly 84% of them singletons. Sequencing was carried out using peripheral blood. The receptors were gathered from a woman in her 70s with acute or convalescent COVID-19.

This chain links TRBV11-3 with TRBJ2-3; 9 bases align to TRBD2. Trimming cost V 1 base and J 5 bases; bases outside gene matches: 7. The germline CDR1 and CDR2 sequences are SGHNT and YENEEA. The CDR3 runs to 16 residues. CDR3 protein: CASSLAGGGAQDTQYF. Here the CDR3 DNA reads TGTGCCAGCAGCTTAGCAGGCGGGGGGGCCCAAGATACGCAGTATTTT.

The chain links TRBV28 to TRBJ1-5; D gene ambiguous. This CDR3 is built from 14 residues. Trimming stripped 7 bases from V and 4 bases from J, with 14 bases between. Looked up from germline, CDR1 is MDHEN and CDR2 is SYDVKM. CDR3 DNA: TGTGCCAGCACCCTAGTTGGGTGGAATCAGCCCCAGCATTTT. It specifies CASTLVGWNQPQHF.

This clone was counted once. The V gene is TRBV28, the J gene TRBJ1-4; D may be TRBD1 (5 bases). The CDR3 is 14 amino acids. Germline V gene sequence: CDR1 MDHEN, CDR2 SYDVKM. Trimming took 1 base from V and 7 from J, leaving 10 bases between them. The CDR3 DNA sequence: TGTGCCAGCAGTTTATTTGGGGGGGGTGAAAAACTGTTTTTT. It specifies CASSLFGGGEKLFF.

This clone appeared a few times. J is TRBJ1-5 and V is TRBV10-3, with unresolved D. The CDR3 consists of 13 residues. Germline V gene data show CDR1 as ENHRY and CDR2 as SYGVKD. The V and J ends lost 5 bases and 12 bases respectively, with 17 bases between them. CDR3 sequence: CAISPSQAQVQHF. The CDR3 coding sequence is TGTGCCATCAGTCCCTCGCAGGCCCAGGTCCAGCATTTT.

This chain joins TRBV6-5 and TRBJ1-1, with D maybe TRBD1 (5 bases). Germline V lookup: CDR1 MNHEY, CDR2 SVGAGI. The CDR3 sequence is 13 residues long. Trimming cost V 6 bases and J 2 bases, with 10 bases left between them. The CDR3 nucleotides are TGTGCCAGCAGCACAGGCGATAACACTGAAGCTTTCTTT. It yields the protein CASSTGDNTEAFF.

The sample holds a few counts of this clone. The V call is TRBV28, the J call TRBJ2-2; 11 bases are a match to TRBD1. Germline loops: CDR1 MDHEN, CDR2 SYDVKM. This CDR3 has 17 residues. Unmatched junction bases numbered 6, after V lost 2 bases and J lost 4 bases. CDR3 amino acids: CASSLGIGTGGTGELFF. As DNA, the CDR3 is TGTGCCAGCAGTTTAGGGATCGGGACAGGGGGCACCGGGGAGCTGTTTTTT. Based on the CDR3 plus reference TRBV28 and TRBJ2-2, the full variable domain is DVKVTQSSRYLVKRTGEKVFLECVQDMDHENMFWYRQDPGLGLRLIYFSYDVKMKEKGDIPEGYSVSREKKERFSLILESASTNQTSMYLCASSLGIGTGGTGELFFGEGSRLTVL.

This chain joins TRBV4-1 and TRBJ2-6, with D possibly TRBD2 on 6 matching bases. V was clipped by 3 bases and J by 1 base, with 16 bases between them. The CDR3 is 18 residues long. The germline CDR1 and CDR2 sequences are MGHRA and YSYEKL. DNA of the CDR3: TGCGCCAGCAGCCACCCGGGACTGCAGACGTCTGGGGCCAACGTCCTGACTTTC. Its translation is CASSHPGLQTSGANVLTF.

V is TRBV19 and J is TRBJ1-5, with 9 bases matching TRBD1. V was pared by 4 bases and J by 5 bases, with 0 bases of the junction left unmatched. The CDR3 covers 13 residues. The germline V gene encodes CDR1 LNHDA and CDR2 SQIVND (reference sequence). The DNA of the CDR3 is TGTGCCAGTAGTAGACAGGGGGATCAGCCCCAGCATTTT. Translation gives CASSRQGDQPQHF.

Of note for this clone: The junction departs from germline at one end; a sequencing error may be responsible. The V gene is TRBV5-1, the J gene TRBJ2-1; TRBD2 is a possible D gene (6 bases). This CDR3 is 15 amino acids long. Germline loops: CDR1 SGHRS, CDR2 YFSETQ. CDR3 region: CASSSGWDSNNEQFF. The CDR3 bases are TGCGCCAGCAGCTCCGGATGGGACTCCAACAATGAGCAGTTCTTC.

The chain recombines TRBV27 with TRBJ1-1; D is possibly TRBD1 (5 bases). The length of the CDR3 is 15 residues. The germline CDR1 and CDR2 sequences are MNHEY and SMNVEV (reference sequence). The V end was cut by 3 bases, the J end by 5 bases, with 16 bases between. CDR3 protein: CASSLDILRVTEAFF. The CDR3 DNA sequence: TGTGCCAGCAGTTTGGACATCCTCAGGGTTACTGAAGCTTTCTTT.

The chain has TRBV7-2 and TRBJ1-2, with no clear D. V was shortened by 2 bases and J by 11 bases, with 9 bases between the two germline ends. The CDR3 is 11 amino acids. From germline, CDR1 is SGHTA and CDR2 FQGNSA. DNA for the CDR3: TGTGCCAGCAGCTTACTGAGGGAATACACCTTC. Translation: CASSLLREYTF. Based on the CDR3 plus reference TRBV7-2 and TRBJ1-2, the full variable domain is GAGVSQSPSNKVTEKGKDVELRCDPISGHTALYWYRQSLGQGLEFLIYFQGNSAPDKSGLPSDRFSAERTGGSVSTLTIQRTQQEDSAVYLCASSLLREYTFGSGTRLTVV.

The J gene is TRBJ1-4, the V gene TRBV7-2; 9 nucleotides align to TRBD1. There are 13 residues in the CDR3. CDR1 and CDR2 from the germline V gene are SGHTA and FQGNSA. The trim removed 5 bases at V and 8 bases at J, leaving 3 bases unmatched. For the CDR3, the DNA is TGTGCCAGCAGCGGGACAGGGAAGGAAAAACTGTTTTTT. Translating it yields CASSGTGKEKLFF.

The chain uses TRBV15 and TRBJ2-7; D possibly corresponds to TRBD1 (6 bases). V lost 0 bases and J 6 bases, leaving 15 bases between the germline ends. From germline, CDR1 is LNHNV and CDR2 YYDKDF (reference sequence). This CDR3 has 15 amino acids. DNA of the CDR3: TGTGCCACCAGCAGAGAGAGGGGGTCTTCCAGCGAGCAGTACTTC. This gives the protein CATSRERGSSSEQYF.

The rearrangement uses TRBV29-1 and TRBJ1-1; D may be TRBD1 (5 bases). The CDR3 covers 12 residues. Germline assignment: CDR1 SQVTM and CDR2 ANQGSEA. Trimming stripped 7 bases from V and 1 base from J, with 10 bases between. The CDR3 DNA reads as TGCAGCGCCGGTACAGGGAACACTGAAGCTTTCTTT. Encoded protein: CSAGTGNTEAFF.

This clone was observed a handful of times. This chain uses TRBV3-1 (or the pseudogene TRBV3-2) with TRBJ1-2, with a tentative D call TRBD1 (5 bases). Per germline, CDR1 LGHDT and CDR2 YNNKEL (reference sequence). Trimming took 0 bases from V and 6 from J, leaving 14 bases between them. The length of the CDR3 is 15 residues. The CDR3 region is CASSQDNRRGDGYTF. CDR3 bases: TGTGCCAGCAGCCAAGATAACAGGCGAGGAGATGGCTACACCTTC.

This clone was recorded once. This chain connects TRBV9 to TRBJ2-7; 9 bases fit TRBD1. CDR1 is SGDLS, CDR2 YYNGEE, per germline. With V trimmed by 0 bases and J by 3 bases, 1 base remained unmatched. CDR3 length: 14 residues. The CDR3 spells CASSVGQGDYEQYF. For the CDR3, the DNA is TGTGCCAGCAGCGTAGGACAGGGGGACTACGAGCAGTACTTC. Complete variable domain (other parts from reference TRBV9 and TRBJ2-7): DSGVTQTPKHLITATGQRVTLRCSPRSGDLSVYWYQQSLDQGLQFLIQYYNGEERAKGNILERFSAQQFPDLHSELNLSSLELGDSALYFCASSVGQGDYEQYFGPGTRLTVT.

The chain recombines TRBV2 with TRBJ1-5; tentatively, D is TRBD1 (5 bases). CDR1 and CDR2 from the germline V gene are SNHLY and FYNNEI. The V end lost 4 bases, the J end lost 3 bases, and 10 bases lay between the germline ends. The CDR3 is 14 residues long. CDR3 coding DNA: TGTGCCAGCAGTGGGGGCAGGTTCAATCAGCCCCAGCATTTT. It yields the protein CASSGGRFNQPQHF.

This clone showed up just a few times. V usage is TRBV19 and J usage is TRBJ1-1, with no clear D. CDR1 is LNHDA and CDR2 is SQIVND in the germline V gene (reference sequence). CDR3 size: 14 residues. The V gene lost 4 bases and the J gene lost 2 bases, with 11 bases spanning the gap. The CDR3 region is CASSTARFNTEAFF. The CDR3 nucleotides read TGTGCCAGTAGTACCGCGAGGTTCAACACTGAAGCTTTCTTT.

This clone came up once. The V and J genes are TRBV29-1 and TRBJ2-3; D is possibly TRBD2 (6 bases). V gave up 6 bases and J gave up 4 bases, with 14 bases separating them. Germline V gene lookup returns CDR1 SQVTM and CDR2 ANQGSEA. This CDR3 contains 13 residues. The CDR3 sequence is CSVSQGGSDTQYF. For the CDR3, the DNA is TGCAGCGTCTCCCAGGGAGGCTCAGATACGCAGTATTTT.

The chain combines TRBV12-3 or TRBV12-4 with TRBJ1-6, with D hard to call. V was clipped by 5 bases and J by 9 bases, with 8 bases between them. This CDR3 is 12 amino acids long. The CDR3 region has the DNA TGTGCCAGCAGTAGTTCGCGTTCACCCCTCCACTTT. Protein: CASSSSRSPLHF.

V usage is TRBV5-1 and J usage is TRBJ2-2; D uncertain. The germline CDR1 and CDR2 sequences are SGHRS and YFSETQ. This CDR3 is 15 amino acids long. Trimming took off 0 bases at V and 0 bases at J, with 6 bases between the two ends. DNA for the CDR3: TGCGCCAGCAGCTTGGACAGTTCGAACACCGGGGAGCTGTTTTTT. Translated: CASSLDSSNTGELFF.

This clone was detected a few times. The rearrangement links TRBV19 to TRBJ2-5, with a tentative D call TRBD1 (6 bases). Germline V gene data show CDR1 as LNHDA and CDR2 as SQIVND (reference sequence). The CDR3 runs 15 residues. Trimming left V 1 base short and J 7 bases short, with 16 bases between. CDR3 nucleotides: TGTGCCAGTAGTATAGTGGCAGGGGTGGCCGGGACCCAGTACTTC. Protein sequence: CASSIVAGVAGTQYF.

This chain links TRBV7-9 with TRBJ2-7; unclear D gene. The V gene lost 4 bases and the J gene lost 0 bases, with 4 bases spanning the gap. The CDR3 totals 12 residues. Germline assignment: CDR1 SEHNR and CDR2 FQNEAQ (reference sequence). CDR3 nucleotide sequence: TGTGCCAGCAGCTCTATCTCCTACGAGCAGTACTTC. This sequence encodes CASSSISYEQYF.

The chain uses TRBV6-1 and TRBJ1-1, with TRBD1 matching 10 bases. The CDR3 contains 15 residues. Losses at the gene ends were 2 bases for V and 5 bases for J; bases not matched to a gene: 5. The germline CDR1 and CDR2 sequences are MNHNS and SASEGT. The CDR3 DNA reads TGTGCCAGCAGTGAACAAGGACAGGGGGATACTGAAGCTTTCTTT. Amino acids: CASSEQGQGDTEAFF.

This chain uses TRBV7-3 with TRBJ2-3, with 9 bases identical to TRBD2. The CDR3 loop spans 15 amino acids. The V gene's germline CDR1 is SGHTA and CDR2 FQGTGA. The junction had 4 bases not matched to a gene; V was cut back by 2 bases and J by 4 bases. The DNA for the CDR3 is TGTGCCAGCAGCTTAGGGGCGGGAGGGCCAGATACGCAGTATTTT. Translation: CASSLGAGGPDTQYF.

The chain joins TRBV6-1 to TRBJ1-2; 11 nucleotides agree with TRBD1. The CDR3 loop spans 14 amino acids. V lost 6 bases to trimming and J lost 4 bases; unmatched junction nucleotides: 4. Germline V gene sequence: CDR1 MNHNS, CDR2 SASEGT. The CDR3 sequence is CASSPGTGGYGYTF. The CDR3 DNA sequence: TGTGCCAGCAGCCCCGGGACAGGGGGCTATGGCTACACCTTC.